The clone carrying this T cell receptor (beta chain) was detected only a few times. Its antigen is currently unknown. The V end lost 4 bases, the J end lost 8 bases, and 17 bases lay between the germline ends. The germline V gene encodes CDR1 SGHAT and CDR2 FQNNGV. The CDR3 sequence is 15 residues long. This sample was included in a study of response to subunit inactivated influenza vaccine. TCRdb processed the RT-PCR reads anew with MiXCR; each CDR3 protein has one entry. The table records a few hundred thousand distinct CDR3 sequences, less than 15% of them present only once. Findings of the study overall: T cells newly recruited by each seasonal influenza vaccination are few, the authors suggested.

Sample: PBMCs from blood, taken roughly 12 days after vaccination. The receptor was isolated from a man between 45 and 60 years old who received an inactivated influenza vaccine. The chain joins TRBV11-2 to TRBJ1-4; D call uncertain. CDR3 bases: TGTGCCAGCAGCTCGAGGACCGCTCCAGACGAAAAACTGTTTTTT. Translating it yields CASSSRTAPDEKLFF.